The rows below give T cell receptor beta chains drawn from one sample of a study of shared clonotypes between healthy human individuals. Method: immunoSEQ multiplex PCR; TCRdb's copy keeps in-frame clones and lacks some. The profile shows 2 million to 2.5 million clones, around 95% of them singletons. What was sequenced was naive CD4+ T cells sorted from blood. The receptors were gathered from a man between 18 and 35 years old in good health. Both conserved end residues are trimmed from each CDR3. The size field is filled for only some rows; it gives once, few, many or a size class.

V gene: TRBV7-2; clone size: once; J gene: TRBJ2-3; CDR3 protein: ASTVQGGAQY
V gene: TRBV14; clone size: NA; J gene: TRBJ2-7; CDR3 protein: ASSQGSLVYEQY
V gene: TRBV28; clone size: NA; J gene: TRBJ2-7; CDR3 protein: ASSLEEIAYEQY
V gene: TRBV4-2; clone size: NA; J gene: TRBJ2-7; CDR3 protein: ASSQEGGGALEQY
V gene: TRBV28; clone size: NA; J gene: TRBJ2-7; CDR3 protein: ASSSGTGRYEQY
V gene: TRBV9; clone size: NA; J gene: TRBJ2-1; CDR3 protein: ASSSSGTSGTGEQF
V gene: TRBV10-3; clone size: NA; J gene: TRBJ2-7; CDR3 protein: AISESGGDNYEQY
V gene: TRBV6-1; clone size: NA; J gene: TRBJ1-5; CDR3 protein: ASSFKGFDQPQH
V gene: TRBV19; clone size: NA; J gene: TRBJ1-1; CDR3 protein: ASSNRGRTEAF
V gene: TRBV14; clone size: NA; J gene: TRBJ2-2; CDR3 protein: ASSQVLQAGELF
V gene: TRBV7-2; clone size: NA; J gene: TRBJ1-3; CDR3 protein: ASSLYVSNTIY
V gene: TRBV11-3; clone size: NA; J gene: TRBJ2-3; CDR3 protein: ASSYLAGGTDTQY
V gene: TRBV6-5; clone size: NA; J gene: TRBJ1-2; CDR3 protein: ASRRPQGSYGYT
V gene: TRBV19; clone size: NA; J gene: TRBJ2-5; CDR3 protein: ASSTNRLYQETQY
V gene: TRBV28; clone size: NA; J gene: TRBJ1-5; CDR3 protein: ASSGTYGPSAHQPQH
V gene: TRBV19; clone size: NA; J gene: TRBJ1-1; CDR3 protein: ASRAGGRVGVAF
V gene: TRBV18; clone size: NA; J gene: TRBJ1-1; CDR3 protein: ATSLGEIPNTEAF
V gene: TRBV18; clone size: NA; J gene: TRBJ2-7; CDR3 protein: ASSPAGRGAEEQY
V gene: TRBV4-1; clone size: few; J gene: TRBJ1-1; CDR3 protein: ASSRRQGAEAF
V gene: TRBV5-1; clone size: NA; J gene: TRBJ1-5; CDR3 protein: ASSLEGISNQPQH
V gene: TRBV2; clone size: once; J gene: TRBJ1-2; CDR3 protein: ASSEIGGTYGYT
V gene: TRBV7-8; clone size: NA; J gene: TRBJ2-1; CDR3 protein: ASSLLSGLYNEQF
V gene: TRBV5-1; clone size: NA; J gene: TRBJ2-3; CDR3 protein: ASSRRGAPDTQY
V gene: TRBV5-1; clone size: NA; J gene: TRBJ2-1; CDR3 protein: ASSGSGNLYNEQF
V gene: TRBV6-5; clone size: NA; J gene: TRBJ1-5; CDR3 protein: ASSYSGGNQPQH
V gene: TRBV2; clone size: NA; J gene: TRBJ2-7; CDR3 protein: ASRRDRVVEQY
V gene: TRBV7-2; clone size: NA; J gene: TRBJ2-6; CDR3 protein: ASGTTFSSGANVLT
V gene: TRBV7-2; clone size: NA; J gene: TRBJ2-7; CDR3 protein: ASSLAGRASGRALDEQY
V gene: TRBV7-9; clone size: NA; J gene: TRBJ1-2; CDR3 protein: ASSSDLGYGYT